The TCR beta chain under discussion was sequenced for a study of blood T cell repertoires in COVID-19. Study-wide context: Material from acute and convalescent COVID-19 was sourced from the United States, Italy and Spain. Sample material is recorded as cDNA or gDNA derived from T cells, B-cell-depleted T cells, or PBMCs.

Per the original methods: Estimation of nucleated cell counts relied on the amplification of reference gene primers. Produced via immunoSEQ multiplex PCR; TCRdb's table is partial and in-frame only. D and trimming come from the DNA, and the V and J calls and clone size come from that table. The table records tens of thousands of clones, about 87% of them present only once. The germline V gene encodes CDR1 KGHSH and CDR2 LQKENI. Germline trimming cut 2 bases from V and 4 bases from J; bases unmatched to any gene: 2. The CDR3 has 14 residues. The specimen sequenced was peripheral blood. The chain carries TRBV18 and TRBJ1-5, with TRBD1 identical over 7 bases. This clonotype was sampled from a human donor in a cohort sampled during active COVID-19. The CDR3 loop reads CASSPGTENQPQHF. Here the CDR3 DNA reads TGTGCCAGCTCACCAGGGACAGAAAATCAGCCCCAGCATTTT.